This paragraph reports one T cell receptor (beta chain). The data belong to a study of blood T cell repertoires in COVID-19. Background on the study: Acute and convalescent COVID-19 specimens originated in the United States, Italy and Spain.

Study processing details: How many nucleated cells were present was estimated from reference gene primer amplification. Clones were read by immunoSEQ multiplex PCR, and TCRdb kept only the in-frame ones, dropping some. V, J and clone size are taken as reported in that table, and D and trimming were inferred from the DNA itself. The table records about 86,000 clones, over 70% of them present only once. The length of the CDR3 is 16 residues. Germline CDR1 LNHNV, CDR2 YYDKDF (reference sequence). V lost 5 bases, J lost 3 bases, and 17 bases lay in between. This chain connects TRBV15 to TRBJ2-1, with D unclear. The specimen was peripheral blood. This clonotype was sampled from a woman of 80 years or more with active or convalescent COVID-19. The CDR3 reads CATSAPRGGVYNEQFF. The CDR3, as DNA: TGTGCCACCAGCGCCCCCCGAGGCGGTGTCTACAATGAGCAGTTCTTC.